This TCR beta chain was documented in a study of tumor and adjacent non-tumor tissue in lung cancer. This CDR3 spans 16 amino acids. The germline CDR1 and CDR2 sequences are MNHGY and SVAAGI. A modified ARM-PCR protocol with three rounds of nested PCR amplified TCRbeta. MiXCR was run by TCRdb on the multiplex PCR reads, yielding one entry per CDR3 protein. The sample lists about 60,000 distinct CDR3 sequences, roughly 57% occurring once. This sample's RNA came from whole unsorted tissue. This non-tumor lung sample came from over 3 cm beyond the tumor edge. A remark on this clonotype: A much more abundant neighbour one base away suggests this may be a read error.

The sequence came from a man between 70 and 80 years old with non-small cell lung cancer. The V gene is TRBV6-9, the J gene TRBJ2-7, with D perhaps TRBD2 (5 bases). Sequenced sample: distant non-tumor lung tissue. Here the CDR3 reads CASSYIARVRRYEEYF. The DNA of the CDR3 is TGTGCCAGCAGTTATATCGCGCGGGTTCGGCGCTACGAGGAGTACTTC.